Described below is a single T cell receptor beta chain sequence and its context. This specimen comes from a study of CD8+CD57+ T cells in acquired aplastic anemia. Study-level information: The study obtained an average of 3.2 ug of DNA from sorted CD4+ and CD8+ cells.

Profiling of TCR beta VDJ combinations and CDR3 sequences used genomic DNA as template. Using its own MiXCR run on the reads, TCRdb lists one record per CDR3 protein. The data contain around 150,000 distinct CDR3 sequences, 48% of them singletons. Germline CDR1 and CDR2: SGHVS and FQNEAQ. The CDR3 length is 12 residues. The germline V and J ends were trimmed by 3 bases and 5 bases, with 8 bases remaining between them. Sequencing was done on patients that had shown CD8+CD57+ cell expansion by flow cytometry. The chain recombines TRBV7-8 with TRBJ2-7; no reliable D call. The clonotype comes from a human donor with aplastic anemia. Input material: sorted CD4+, CD8+, or CD8+CD57+ T cells (not recorded which) from PBMCs. DNA of the CDR3: TGTGCCAGCAGCTTTGTAGGAAACGAGCAGTACTTC. Translating it yields CASSFVGNEQYF.